These 2 T cell receptor beta chains originate from one sample sequenced in a study of beta chain features in type 1 diabetes. The sequenced template was cDNA made from the entire isolated RNA. Repertoires were generated with immunoSEQ multiplex PCR, while TCRdb's copy carries only in-frame clones and drops some. The data contain hundreds of thousands of clones, roughly a sixth of them singletons. The source material was naive CD4+ T cells from blood. The receptors here all came from a woman in her late teens or twenties in good health.

V is TRBV4-3 and J is TRBJ2-7; D not resolved. CDR3 length: 13 residues. Germline V lookup: CDR1 LGHNA, CDR2 YSLEER. The V and J ends lost 0 bases and 7 bases respectively, with 10 bases between them. The CDR3 loop reads CASSQDLSGEQYF. CDR3 bases: TGCGCCAGCAGCCAAGATTTGTCGGGTGAGCAGTACTTC.

This sequence joins TRBV6-5 and TRBJ2-5, with D possibly TRBD2 on 5 matching bases. Per the germline V gene, CDR1 is MNHEY and CDR2 is SVGAGI. Trimming pared 8 bases from V and 2 bases from J, leaving 9 bases between. The CDR3 has 12 amino acids. Here the CDR3 DNA reads TGTGCCAGCCGGGGAGCGCAAGAGACCCAGTACTTC. It specifies CASRGAQETQYF.